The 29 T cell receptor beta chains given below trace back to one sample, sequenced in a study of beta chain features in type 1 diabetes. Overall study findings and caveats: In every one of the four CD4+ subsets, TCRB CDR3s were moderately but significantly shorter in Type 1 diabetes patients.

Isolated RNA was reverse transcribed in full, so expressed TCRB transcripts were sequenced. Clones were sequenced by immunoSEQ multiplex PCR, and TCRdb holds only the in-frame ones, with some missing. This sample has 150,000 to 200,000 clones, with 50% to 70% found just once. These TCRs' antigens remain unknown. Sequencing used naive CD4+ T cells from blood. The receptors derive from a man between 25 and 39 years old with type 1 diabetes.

The CDR3 DNA follows: TGTGCCAGCAGTCGGGATAATAGCCAAGAGACCCAGTACTTC. This encodes CASSRDNSQETQYF. The rearrangement uses TRBV2 and TRBJ2-5; TRBD2 might be the D (5 bases). Germline values: CDR1 SNHLY, CDR2 FYNNEI. V dropped 5 bases and J dropped 1 base, with 11 bases sitting between them. This CDR3 comprises 14 residues.

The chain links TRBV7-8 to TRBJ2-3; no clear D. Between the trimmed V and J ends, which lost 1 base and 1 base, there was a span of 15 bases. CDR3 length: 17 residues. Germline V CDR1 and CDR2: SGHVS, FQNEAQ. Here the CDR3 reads CASSLVNGILGTDTQYF. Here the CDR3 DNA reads TGTGCCAGCAGCTTAGTTAATGGGATTCTGGGCACAGATACGCAGTATTTT.

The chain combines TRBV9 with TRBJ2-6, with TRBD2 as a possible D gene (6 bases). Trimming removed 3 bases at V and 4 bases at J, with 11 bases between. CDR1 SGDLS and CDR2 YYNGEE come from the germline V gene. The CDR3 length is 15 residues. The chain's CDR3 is CASSAGGAGANVLTF. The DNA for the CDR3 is TGTGCCAGCAGCGCCGGGGGAGCAGGGGCCAACGTCCTGACTTTC.

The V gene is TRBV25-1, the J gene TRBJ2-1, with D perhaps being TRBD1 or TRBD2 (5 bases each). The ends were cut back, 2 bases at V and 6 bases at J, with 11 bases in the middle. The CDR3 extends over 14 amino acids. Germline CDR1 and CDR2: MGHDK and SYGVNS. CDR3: CASSEQGEGNEQFF. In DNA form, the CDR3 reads TGTGCCAGCAGTGAACAGGGAGAGGGCAATGAGCAGTTCTTC.

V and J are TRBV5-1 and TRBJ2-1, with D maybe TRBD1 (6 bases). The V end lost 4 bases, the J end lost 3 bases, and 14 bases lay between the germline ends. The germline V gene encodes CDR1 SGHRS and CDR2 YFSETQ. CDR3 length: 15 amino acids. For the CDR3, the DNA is TGCGCCAGCAGCAGACACAGGGAAATCTACAATGAGCAGTTCTTC. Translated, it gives CASSRHREIYNEQFF.

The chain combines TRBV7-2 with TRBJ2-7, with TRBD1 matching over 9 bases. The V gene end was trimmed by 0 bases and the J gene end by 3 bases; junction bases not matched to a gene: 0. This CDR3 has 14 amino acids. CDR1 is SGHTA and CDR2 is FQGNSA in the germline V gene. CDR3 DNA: TGTGCCAGCAGCTTAGCGGGACAGGGCTACGAGCAGTACTTC. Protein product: CASSLAGQGYEQYF.

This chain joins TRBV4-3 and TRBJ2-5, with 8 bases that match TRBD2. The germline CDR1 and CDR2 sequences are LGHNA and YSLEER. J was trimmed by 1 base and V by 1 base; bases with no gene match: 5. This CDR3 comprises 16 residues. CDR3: CASSQVGTSGQETQYF. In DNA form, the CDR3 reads TGCGCCAGCAGCCAAGTGGGAACTAGCGGCCAAGAGACCCAGTACTTC.

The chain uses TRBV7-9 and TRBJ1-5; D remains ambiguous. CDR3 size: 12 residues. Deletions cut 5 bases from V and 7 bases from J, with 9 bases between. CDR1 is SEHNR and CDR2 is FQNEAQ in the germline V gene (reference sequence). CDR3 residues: CASSLPGQPQHF. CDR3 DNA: TGTGCCAGCAGCCTCCCGGGGCAGCCCCAGCATTTT.

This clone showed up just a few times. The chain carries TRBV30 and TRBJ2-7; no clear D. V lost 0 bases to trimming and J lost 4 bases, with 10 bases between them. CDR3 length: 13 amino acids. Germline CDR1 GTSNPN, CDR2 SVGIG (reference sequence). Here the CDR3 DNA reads TGTGCCTGGAGTGTGATAGGGCAATACGAGCAGTACTTC. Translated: CAWSVIGQYEQYF.

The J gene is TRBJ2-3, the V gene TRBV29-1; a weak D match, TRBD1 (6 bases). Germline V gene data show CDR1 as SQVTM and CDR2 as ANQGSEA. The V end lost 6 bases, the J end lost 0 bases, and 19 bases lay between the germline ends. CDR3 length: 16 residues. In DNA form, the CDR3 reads TGCAGCGTCCAAACCTATGGGGGCGCGAGCACAGATACGCAGTATTTT. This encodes CSVQTYGGASTDTQYF.

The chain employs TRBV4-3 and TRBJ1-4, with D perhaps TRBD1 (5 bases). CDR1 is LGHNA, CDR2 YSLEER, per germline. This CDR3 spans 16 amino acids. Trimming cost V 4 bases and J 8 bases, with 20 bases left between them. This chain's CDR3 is CASSPVAGSSGEKLFF. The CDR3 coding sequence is TGCGCCAGCAGCCCAGTCGCAGGGTCGTCGGGCGAAAAACTGTTTTTT.

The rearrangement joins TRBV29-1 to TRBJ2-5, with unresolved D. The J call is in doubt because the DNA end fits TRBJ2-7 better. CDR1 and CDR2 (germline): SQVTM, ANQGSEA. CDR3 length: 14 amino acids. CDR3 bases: TGCAGCGTTGAAGATCGCGTCGGTTCCTACGAGCAGTACTTC. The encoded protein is CSVEDRVGSYEQYF.

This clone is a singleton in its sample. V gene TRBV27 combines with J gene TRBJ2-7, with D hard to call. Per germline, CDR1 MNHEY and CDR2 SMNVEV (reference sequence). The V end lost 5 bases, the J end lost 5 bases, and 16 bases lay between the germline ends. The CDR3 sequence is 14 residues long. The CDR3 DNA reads TGTGCCAGCAGTCTTCCCGGGCCTGGGAACGAGCAGTACTTC. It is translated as CASSLPGPGNEQYF.

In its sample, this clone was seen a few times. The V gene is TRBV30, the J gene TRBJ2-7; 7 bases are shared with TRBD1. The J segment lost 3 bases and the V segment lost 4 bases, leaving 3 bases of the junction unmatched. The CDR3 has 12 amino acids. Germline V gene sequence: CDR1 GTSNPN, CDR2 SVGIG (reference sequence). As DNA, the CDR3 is TGTGCCTGGAAGGCAGGGGGCTACGAGCAGTACTTC. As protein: CAWKAGGYEQYF.

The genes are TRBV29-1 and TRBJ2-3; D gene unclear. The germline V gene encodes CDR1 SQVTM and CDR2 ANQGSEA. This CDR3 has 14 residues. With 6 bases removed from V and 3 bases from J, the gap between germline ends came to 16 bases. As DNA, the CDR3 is TGCAGCGTAGCCGAAGTAGGTCAGACAGATACGCAGTATTTT. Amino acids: CSVAEVGQTDTQYF.

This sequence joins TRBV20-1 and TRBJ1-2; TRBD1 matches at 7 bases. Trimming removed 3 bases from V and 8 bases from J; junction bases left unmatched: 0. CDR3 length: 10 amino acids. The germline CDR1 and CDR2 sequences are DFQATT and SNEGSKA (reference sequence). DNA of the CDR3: TGCAGTGCTAGGGGACAGGGCTACACCTTC. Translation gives CSARGQGYTF.

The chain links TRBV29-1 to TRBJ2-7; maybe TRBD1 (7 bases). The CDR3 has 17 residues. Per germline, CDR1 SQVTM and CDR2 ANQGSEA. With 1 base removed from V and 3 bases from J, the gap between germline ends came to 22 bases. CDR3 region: CSVEGAWTTGTDYEQYF. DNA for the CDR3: TGCAGCGTTGAAGGCGCCTGGACGACAGGGACTGACTACGAGCAGTACTTC.

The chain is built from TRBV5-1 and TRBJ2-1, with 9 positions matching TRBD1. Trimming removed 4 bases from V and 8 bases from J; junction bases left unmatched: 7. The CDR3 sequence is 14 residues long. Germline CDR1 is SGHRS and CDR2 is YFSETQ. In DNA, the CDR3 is TGCGCCAGCAGCAACGGACAGGGGAAGGATGAGCAGTTCTTC. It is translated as CASSNGQGKDEQFF.

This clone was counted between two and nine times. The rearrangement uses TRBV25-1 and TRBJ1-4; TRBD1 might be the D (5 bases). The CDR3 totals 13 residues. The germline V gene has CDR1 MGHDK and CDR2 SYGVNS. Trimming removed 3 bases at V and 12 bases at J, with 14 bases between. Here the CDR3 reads CASSDNVVTELFF. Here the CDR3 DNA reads TGTGCCAGCAGTGATAATGTGGTGACAGAACTGTTTTTT. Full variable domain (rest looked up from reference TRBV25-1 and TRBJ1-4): EADIYQTPRYLVIGTGKKITLECSQTMGHDKMYWYQQDPGMELHLIHYSYGVNSTEKGDLSSESTVSRIRTEHFPLTLESARPSHTSQYLCASSDNVVTELFFGSGTQLSVL.

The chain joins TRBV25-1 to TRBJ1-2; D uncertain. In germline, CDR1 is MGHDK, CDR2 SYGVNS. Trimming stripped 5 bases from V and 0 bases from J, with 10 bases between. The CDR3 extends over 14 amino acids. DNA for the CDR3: TGTGCCAGCAGTCTGGGAGGACCTAACTATGGCTACACCTTC. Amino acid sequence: CASSLGGPNYGYTF.

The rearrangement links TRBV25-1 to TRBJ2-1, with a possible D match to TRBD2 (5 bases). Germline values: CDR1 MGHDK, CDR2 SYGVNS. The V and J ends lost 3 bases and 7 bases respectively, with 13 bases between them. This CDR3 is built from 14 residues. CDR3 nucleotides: TGTGCCAGCAGTGATAACCTTCGGGGAAATGAGCAGTTCTTC. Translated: CASSDNLRGNEQFF.

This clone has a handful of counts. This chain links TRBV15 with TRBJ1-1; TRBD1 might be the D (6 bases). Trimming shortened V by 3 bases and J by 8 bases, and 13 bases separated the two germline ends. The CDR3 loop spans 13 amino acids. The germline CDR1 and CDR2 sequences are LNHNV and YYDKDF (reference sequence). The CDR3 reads CATSRDQGREAFF. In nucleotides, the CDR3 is TGTGCCACCAGCAGGGATCAGGGGAGGGAAGCTTTCTTT.

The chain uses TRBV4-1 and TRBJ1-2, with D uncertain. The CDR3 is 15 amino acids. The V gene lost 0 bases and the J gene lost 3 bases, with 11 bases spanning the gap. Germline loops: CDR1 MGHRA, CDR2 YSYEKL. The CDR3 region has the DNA TGCGCCAGCAGCCAAGAATCTGGGGATGACTATGGCTACACCTTC. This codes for CASSQESGDDYGYTF.

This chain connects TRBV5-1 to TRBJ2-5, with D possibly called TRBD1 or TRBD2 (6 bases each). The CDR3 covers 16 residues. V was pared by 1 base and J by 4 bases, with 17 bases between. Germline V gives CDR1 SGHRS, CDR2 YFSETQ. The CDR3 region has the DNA TGCGCCAGCAGCTTGAGGGGGGACACGTTGGGAGAGACCCAGTACTTC. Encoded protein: CASSLRGDTLGETQYF.

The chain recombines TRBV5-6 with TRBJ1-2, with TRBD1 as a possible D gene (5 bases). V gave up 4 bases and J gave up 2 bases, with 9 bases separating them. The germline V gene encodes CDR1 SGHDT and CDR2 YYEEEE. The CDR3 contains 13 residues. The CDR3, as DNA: TGTGCCAGCAGCCCGGGGCAAAACTATGGCTACACCTTC. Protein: CASSPGQNYGYTF.

The CDR3: CASGQGLAGTDTQYF. CDR3 coding DNA: TGTGCCAGCGGACAGGGACTAGCGGGCACAGATACGCAGTATTTT. V and J are TRBV2 and TRBJ2-3; 11 bases map to TRBD2. The V and J ends lost 8 bases and 1 base, in that order; junction bases with no gene match: 5. Germline lookup yields CDR1 SNHLY and CDR2 FYNNEI. This CDR3 is 15 amino acids long.

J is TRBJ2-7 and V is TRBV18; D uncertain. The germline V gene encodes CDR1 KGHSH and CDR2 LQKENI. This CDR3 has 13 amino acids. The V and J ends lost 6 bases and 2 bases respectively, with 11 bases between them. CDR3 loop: CASSAAETYEQYF. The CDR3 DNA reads TGTGCCAGCTCGGCTGCGGAGACCTACGAGCAGTACTTC.

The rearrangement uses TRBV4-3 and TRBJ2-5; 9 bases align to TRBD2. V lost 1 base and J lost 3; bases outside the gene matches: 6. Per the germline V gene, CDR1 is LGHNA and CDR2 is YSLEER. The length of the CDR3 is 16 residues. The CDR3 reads CASSQVSLAGKETQYF. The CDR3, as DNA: TGCGCCAGCAGCCAAGTGTCCCTAGCGGGGAAAGAGACCCAGTACTTC.

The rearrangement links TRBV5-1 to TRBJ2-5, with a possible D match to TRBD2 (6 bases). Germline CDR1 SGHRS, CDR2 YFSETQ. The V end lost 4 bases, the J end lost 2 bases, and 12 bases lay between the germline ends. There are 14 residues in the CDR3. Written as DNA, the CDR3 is TGCGCCAGCAGCCCGACGGGGGTGCAAGAGACCCAGTACTTC. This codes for CASSPTGVQETQYF.